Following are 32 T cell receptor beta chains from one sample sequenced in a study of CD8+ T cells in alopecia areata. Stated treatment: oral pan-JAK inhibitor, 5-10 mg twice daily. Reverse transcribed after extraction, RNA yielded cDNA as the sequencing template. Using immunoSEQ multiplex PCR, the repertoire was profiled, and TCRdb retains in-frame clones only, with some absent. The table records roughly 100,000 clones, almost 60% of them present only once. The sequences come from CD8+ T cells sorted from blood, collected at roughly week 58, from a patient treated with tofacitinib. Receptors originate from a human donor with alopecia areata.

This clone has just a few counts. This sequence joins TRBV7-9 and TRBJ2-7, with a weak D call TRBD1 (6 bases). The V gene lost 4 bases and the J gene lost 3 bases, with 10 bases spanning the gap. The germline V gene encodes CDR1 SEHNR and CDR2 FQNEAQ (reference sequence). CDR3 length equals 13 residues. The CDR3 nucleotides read TGTGCCAGCAGCTCGCAGGGGAACTACGAGCAGTACTTC. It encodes CASSSQGNYEQYF.

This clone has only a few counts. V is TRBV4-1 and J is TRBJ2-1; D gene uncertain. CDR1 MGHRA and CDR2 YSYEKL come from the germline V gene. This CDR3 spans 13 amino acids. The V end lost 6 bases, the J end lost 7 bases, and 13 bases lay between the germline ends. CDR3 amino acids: CASSTSQENEQFF. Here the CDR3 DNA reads TGCGCCAGCAGTACAAGCCAGGAAAATGAGCAGTTCTTC.

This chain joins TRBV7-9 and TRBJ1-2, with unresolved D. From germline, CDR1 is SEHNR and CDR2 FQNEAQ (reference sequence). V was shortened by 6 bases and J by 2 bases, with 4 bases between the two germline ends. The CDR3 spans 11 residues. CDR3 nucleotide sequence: TGTGCCAGCAGTAAGAACTATGGCTACACCTTC. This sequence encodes CASSKNYGYTF. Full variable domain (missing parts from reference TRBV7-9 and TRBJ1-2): DTGVSQNPRHKITKRGQNVTFRCDPISEHNRLYWYRQTLGQGPEFLTYFQNEAQLEKSRLLSDRFSAERPKGSFSTLEIQRTEQGDSAMYLCASSKNYGYTFGSGTRLTVV.

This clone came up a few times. DNA of the CDR3: TGTGCCAGCAGCTTAGTGTTGGTGGAGGGGCAGTTCTTC. Its translation is CASSLVLVEGQFF. This chain uses TRBV7-6 with TRBJ2-1; TRBD2 might be the D (6 bases). The CDR3 has 13 amino acids. Per the germline V gene, CDR1 is SGHVS and CDR2 is FNYEAQ. Trimming took off 1 base at V and 12 bases at J, with 13 bases between the two ends.

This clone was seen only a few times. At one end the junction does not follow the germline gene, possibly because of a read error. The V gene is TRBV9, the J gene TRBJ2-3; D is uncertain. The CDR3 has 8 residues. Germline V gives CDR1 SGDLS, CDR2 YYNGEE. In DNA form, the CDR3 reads TGTGCCAGCAGCGACACATCTTTT. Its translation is CASSDTSF.

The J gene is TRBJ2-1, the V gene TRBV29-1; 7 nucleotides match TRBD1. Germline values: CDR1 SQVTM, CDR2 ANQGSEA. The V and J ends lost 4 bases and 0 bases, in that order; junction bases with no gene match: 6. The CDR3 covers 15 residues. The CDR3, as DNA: TGCAGCGTTGGGGGACAGTCGAGCTCCTACAATGAGCAGTTCTTC. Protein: CSVGGQSSSYNEQFF.

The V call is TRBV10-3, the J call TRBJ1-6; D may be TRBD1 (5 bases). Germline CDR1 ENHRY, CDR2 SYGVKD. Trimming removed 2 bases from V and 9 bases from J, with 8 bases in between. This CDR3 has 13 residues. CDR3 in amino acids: CAISEAQASPLHF. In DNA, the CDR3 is TGTGCCATCAGTGAGGCACAGGCTTCACCCCTCCACTTT.

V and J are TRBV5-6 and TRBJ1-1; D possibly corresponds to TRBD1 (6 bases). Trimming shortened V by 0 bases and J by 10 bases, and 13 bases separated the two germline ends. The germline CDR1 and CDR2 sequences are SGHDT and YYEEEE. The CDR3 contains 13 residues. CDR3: CASSLAGGRGAFF. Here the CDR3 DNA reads TGTGCCAGCAGCTTGGCCGGGGGCCGAGGAGCTTTCTTT. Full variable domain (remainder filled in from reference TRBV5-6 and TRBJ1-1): DAGVTQSPTHLIKTRGQQVTLRCSPKSGHDTVSWYQQALGQGPQFIFQYYEEEERQRGNFPDRFSGHQFPNYSSELNVNALLLGDSALYLCASSLAGGRGAFFGQGTRLTVV.

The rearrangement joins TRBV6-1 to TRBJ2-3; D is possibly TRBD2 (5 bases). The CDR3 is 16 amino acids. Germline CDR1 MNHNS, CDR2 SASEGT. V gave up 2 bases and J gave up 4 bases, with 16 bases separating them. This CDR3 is CASSEIGGGRPDTQYF. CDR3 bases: TGTGCCAGCAGTGAAATCGGTGGAGGACGGCCAGATACGCAGTATTTT.

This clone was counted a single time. CDR3 region: CASSPGGRLNYGYTF. CDR3 nucleotide sequence: TGTGCCAGCTCACCGGGGGGACGGCTTAACTATGGCTACACCTTC. The V call is TRBV18, the J call TRBJ1-2; possibly TRBD1 for D (5 bases). CDR1 and CDR2 from the germline V gene are KGHSH and LQKENI. This CDR3 region has 15 residues. V shed 3 bases and J shed 1 base, with 12 bases lying between them.

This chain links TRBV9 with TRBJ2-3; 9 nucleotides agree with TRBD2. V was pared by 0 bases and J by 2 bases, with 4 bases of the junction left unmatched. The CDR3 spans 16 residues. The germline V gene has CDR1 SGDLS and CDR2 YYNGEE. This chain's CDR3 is CASSVAGGGVTDTQYF. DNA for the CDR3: TGTGCCAGCAGCGTAGCAGGCGGGGGGGTCACAGATACGCAGTATTTT.

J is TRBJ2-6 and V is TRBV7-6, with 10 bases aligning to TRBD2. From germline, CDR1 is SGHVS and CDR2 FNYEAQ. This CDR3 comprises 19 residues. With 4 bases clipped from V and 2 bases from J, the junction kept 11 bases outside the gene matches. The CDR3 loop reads CASSSKRGGLHAGANVLTF. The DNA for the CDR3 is TGTGCCAGCAGCTCGAAGCGGGGGGGCCTCCATGCTGGGGCCAACGTCCTGACTTTC.

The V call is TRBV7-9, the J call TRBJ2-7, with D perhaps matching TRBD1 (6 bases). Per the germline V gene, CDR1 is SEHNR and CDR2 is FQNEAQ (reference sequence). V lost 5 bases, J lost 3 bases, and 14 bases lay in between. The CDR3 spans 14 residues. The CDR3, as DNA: TGTGCCAGCAGCCACCGGGACACCGACTACGAGCAGTACTTC. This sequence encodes CASSHRDTDYEQYF. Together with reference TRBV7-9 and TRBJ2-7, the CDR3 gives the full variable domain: DTGVSQNPRHKITKRGQNVTFRCDPISEHNRLYWYRQTLGQGPEFLTYFQNEAQLEKSRLLSDRFSAERPKGSFSTLEIQRTEQGDSAMYLCASSHRDTDYEQYFGPGTRLTVT.

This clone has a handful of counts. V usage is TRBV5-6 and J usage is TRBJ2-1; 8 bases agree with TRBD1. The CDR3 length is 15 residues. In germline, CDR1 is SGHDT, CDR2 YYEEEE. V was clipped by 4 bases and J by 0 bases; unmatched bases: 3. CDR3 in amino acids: CASSPGQGSYNEQFF. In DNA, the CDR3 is TGTGCCAGCAGCCCAGGACAGGGCTCCTACAATGAGCAGTTCTTC.

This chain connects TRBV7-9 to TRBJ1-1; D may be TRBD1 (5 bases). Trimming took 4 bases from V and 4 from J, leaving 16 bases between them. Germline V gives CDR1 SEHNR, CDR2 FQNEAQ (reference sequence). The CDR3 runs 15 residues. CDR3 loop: CASSSLSRAGTEAFF. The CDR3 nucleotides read TGTGCCAGCAGCTCTCTGTCCAGGGCAGGCACTGAAGCTTTCTTT. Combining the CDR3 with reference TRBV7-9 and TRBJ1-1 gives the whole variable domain DTGVSQNPRHKITKRGQNVTFRCDPISEHNRLYWYRQTLGQGPEFLTYFQNEAQLEKSRLLSDRFSAERPKGSFSTLEIQRTEQGDSAMYLCASSSLSRAGTEAFFGQGTRLTVV.

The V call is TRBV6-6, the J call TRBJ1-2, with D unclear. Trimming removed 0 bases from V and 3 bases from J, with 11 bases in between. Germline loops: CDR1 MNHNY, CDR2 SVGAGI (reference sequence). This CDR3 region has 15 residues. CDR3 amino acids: CASSYSPDVYYGYTF. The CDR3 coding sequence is TGTGCCAGCAGTTACTCCCCGGATGTTTACTATGGCTACACCTTC.

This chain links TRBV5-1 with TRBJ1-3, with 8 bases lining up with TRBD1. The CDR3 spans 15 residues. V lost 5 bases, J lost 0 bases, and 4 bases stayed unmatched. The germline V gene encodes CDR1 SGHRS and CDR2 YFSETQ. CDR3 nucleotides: TGCGCCAGCAGTCCAGGGGGCGGCTCTGGAAACACCATATATTTT. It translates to CASSPGGGSGNTIYF. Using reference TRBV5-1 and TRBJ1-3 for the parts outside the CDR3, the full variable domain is KAGVTQTPRYLIKTRGQQVTLSCSPISGHRSVSWYQQTPGQGLQFLFEYFSETQRNKGNFPGRFSGRQFSNSRSEMNVSTLELGDSALYLCASSPGGGSGNTIYFGEGSWLTVV.

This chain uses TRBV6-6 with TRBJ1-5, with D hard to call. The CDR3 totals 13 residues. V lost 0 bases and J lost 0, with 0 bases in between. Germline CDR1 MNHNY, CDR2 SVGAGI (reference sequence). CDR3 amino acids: CASSYSSNQPQHF. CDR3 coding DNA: TGTGCCAGCAGTTACTCTAGCAATCAGCCCCAGCATTTT.

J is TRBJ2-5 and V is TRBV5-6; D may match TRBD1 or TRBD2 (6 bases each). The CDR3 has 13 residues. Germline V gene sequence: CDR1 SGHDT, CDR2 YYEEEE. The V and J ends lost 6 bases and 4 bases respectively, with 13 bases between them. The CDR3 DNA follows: TGTGCCAGCATCCTAGGGGGGTCAGAGACCCAGTACTTC. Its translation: CASILGGSETQYF.

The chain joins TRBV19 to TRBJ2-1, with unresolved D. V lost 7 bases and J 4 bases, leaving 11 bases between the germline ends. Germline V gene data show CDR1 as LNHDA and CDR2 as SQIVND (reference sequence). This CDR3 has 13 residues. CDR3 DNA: TGTGCCAGTACTAGGGAAGAATACAATGAGCAGTTCTTC. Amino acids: CASTREEYNEQFF.

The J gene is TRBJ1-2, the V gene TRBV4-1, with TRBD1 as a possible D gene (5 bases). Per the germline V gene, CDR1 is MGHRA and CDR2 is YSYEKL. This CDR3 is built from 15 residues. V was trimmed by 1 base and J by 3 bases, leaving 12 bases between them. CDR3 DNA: TGCGCCAGCAGCCAAGGTCCAGGGATACACTATGGCTACACCTTC. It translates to CASSQGPGIHYGYTF.

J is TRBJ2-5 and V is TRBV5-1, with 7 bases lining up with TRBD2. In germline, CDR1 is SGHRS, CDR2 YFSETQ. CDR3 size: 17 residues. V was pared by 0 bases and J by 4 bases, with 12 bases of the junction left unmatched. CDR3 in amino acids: CASSLAIGLAEVETQYF. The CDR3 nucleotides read TGCGCCAGCAGCTTGGCCATTGGGCTAGCGGAGGTAGAGACCCAGTACTTC.

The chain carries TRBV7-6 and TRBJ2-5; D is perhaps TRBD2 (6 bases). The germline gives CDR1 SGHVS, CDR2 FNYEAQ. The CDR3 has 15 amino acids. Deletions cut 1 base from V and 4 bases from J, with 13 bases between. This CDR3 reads CASSLEWGVGETQYF. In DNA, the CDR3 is TGTGCCAGCAGCTTAGAGTGGGGGGTAGGAGAGACCCAGTACTTC.

CDR3 DNA sequence: TGTGCCAGCAGCCGGGGACAAGACATGAACACTGAAGCTTTCTTT. It specifies CASSRGQDMNTEAFF. The J gene is TRBJ1-1, the V gene TRBV7-6; D possibly corresponds to TRBD1 (6 bases). V was clipped by 5 bases and J by 0 bases, with 13 bases between them. CDR3 size: 15 residues. Germline values: CDR1 SGHVS, CDR2 FNYEAQ.

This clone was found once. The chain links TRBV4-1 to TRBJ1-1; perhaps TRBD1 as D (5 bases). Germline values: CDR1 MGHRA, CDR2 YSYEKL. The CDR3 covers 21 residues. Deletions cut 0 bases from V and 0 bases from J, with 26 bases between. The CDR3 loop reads CASSQDIVIPWAGRMNTEAFF. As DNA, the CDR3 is TGCGCCAGCAGCCAAGATATAGTTATACCCTGGGCAGGGCGGATGAACACTGAAGCTTTCTTT.

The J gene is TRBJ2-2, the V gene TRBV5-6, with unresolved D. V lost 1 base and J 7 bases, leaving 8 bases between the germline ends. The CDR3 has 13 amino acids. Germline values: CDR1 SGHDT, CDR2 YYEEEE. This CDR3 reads CASSLSSIGELFF. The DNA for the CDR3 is TGTGCCAGCAGCTTGAGTTCCATCGGGGAGCTGTTTTTT.

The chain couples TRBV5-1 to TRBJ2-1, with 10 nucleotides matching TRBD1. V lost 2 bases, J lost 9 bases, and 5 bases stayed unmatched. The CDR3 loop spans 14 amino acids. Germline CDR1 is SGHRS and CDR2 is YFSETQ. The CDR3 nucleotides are TGCGCCAGCAGCTTCGGGGACAGGGGAACTGAGCAGTTCTTC. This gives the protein CASSFGDRGTEQFF.

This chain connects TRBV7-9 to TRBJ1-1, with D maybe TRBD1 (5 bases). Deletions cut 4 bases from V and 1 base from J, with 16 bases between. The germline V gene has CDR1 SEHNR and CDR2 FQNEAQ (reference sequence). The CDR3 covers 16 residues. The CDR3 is CASSYFPFDRNTEAFF. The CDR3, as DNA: TGTGCCAGCAGCTACTTCCCCTTCGACAGGAACACTGAAGCTTTCTTT.

Here the CDR3 DNA reads TGCAGCGTTGCCGGACAGTCCTTTGGCTATGGCTACACCTTC. This gives the protein CSVAGQSFGYGYTF. V is TRBV29-1 and J is TRBJ1-2; a possible D gene is TRBD1 (6 bases). Germline-derived CDR1 and CDR2 are SQVTM and ANQGSEA. There are 14 residues in the CDR3. Trimming pared 4 bases from V and 4 bases from J, leaving 16 bases between.

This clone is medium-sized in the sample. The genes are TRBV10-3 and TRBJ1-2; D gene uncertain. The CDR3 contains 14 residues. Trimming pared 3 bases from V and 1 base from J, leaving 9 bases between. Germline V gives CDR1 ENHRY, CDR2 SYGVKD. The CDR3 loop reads CAISEIPNNYGYTF. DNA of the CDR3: TGTGCCATCAGTGAAATACCGAATAACTATGGCTACACCTTC.

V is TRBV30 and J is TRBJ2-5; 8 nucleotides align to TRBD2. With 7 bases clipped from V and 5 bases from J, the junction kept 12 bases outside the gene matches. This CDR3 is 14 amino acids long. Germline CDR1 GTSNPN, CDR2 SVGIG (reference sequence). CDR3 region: CAFNPGGVGETQYF. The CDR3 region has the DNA TGTGCCTTTAACCCCGGGGGGGTAGGGGAGACCCAGTACTTC.

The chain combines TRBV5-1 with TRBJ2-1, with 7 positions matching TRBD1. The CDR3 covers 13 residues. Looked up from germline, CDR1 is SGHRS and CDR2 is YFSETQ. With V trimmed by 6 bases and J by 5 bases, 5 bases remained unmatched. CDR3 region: CASTAQGDNEQFF. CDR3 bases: TGCGCCAGCACCGCCCAGGGGGACAATGAGCAGTTCTTC. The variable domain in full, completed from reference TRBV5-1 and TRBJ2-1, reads KAGVTQTPRYLIKTRGQQVTLSCSPISGHRSVSWYQQTPGQGLQFLFEYFSETQRNKGNFPGRFSGRQFSNSRSEMNVSTLELGDSALYLCASTAQGDNEQFFGPGTRLTVL.